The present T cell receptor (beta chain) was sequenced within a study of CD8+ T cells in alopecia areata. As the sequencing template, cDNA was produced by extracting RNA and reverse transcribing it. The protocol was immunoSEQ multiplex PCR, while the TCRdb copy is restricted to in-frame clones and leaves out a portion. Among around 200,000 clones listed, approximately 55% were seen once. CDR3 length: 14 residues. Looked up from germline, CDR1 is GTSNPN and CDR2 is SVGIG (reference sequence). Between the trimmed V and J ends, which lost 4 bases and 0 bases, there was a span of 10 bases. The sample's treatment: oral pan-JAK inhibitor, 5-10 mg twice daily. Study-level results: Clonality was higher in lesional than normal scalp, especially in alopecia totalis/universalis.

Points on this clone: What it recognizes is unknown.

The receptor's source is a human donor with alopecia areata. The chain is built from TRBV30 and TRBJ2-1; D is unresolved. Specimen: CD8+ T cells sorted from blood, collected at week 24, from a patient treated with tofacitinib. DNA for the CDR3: TGTGCCTGGACGGCCATTAGCTCCTACAATGAGCAGTTCTTC. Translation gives CAWTAISSYNEQFF.